The clone carrying this TCR beta chain was detected only once. Its matching antigen is unknown. This is likely a read error, given that the CDR3 carries no conserved phenylalanine or tryptophan at its end. It is unclear where the CDR3 begins or ends on the DNA, so no DNA is shown, and the CDR3 is as TCRdb lists it. This entry comes from a study of regulatory T cells in long-lasting Graves disease. Points from the study as a whole: Those with persistent Graves' had less TCR diversity than newly diagnosed patients.

Libraries of TCR beta came from iRepertoire HTBI primers plus Arm-PCR of CDR3 regions. TCRdb called the multiplex PCR reads again in MiXCR, with one record for every CDR3 protein. The data hold roughly 420,000 distinct CDR3 sequences, with 11% to 15% observed a single time. The time point: newly diagnosed GD, antithyroid drugs for less than 3 months. PBMCs provided the RNA from which the TCR library was made. The CDR3 length equals 17 residues, ends included. CDR1 is SGHTA, CDR2 FQGNSA, per germline. These same data were also listed under a study on T cells in Graves' hyperthyroidism and ophthalmopathy. Per that study: When the TCR CDR3 underwent first-round RT-PCR, the HTBI primer set was used.

The chain carries TRBV7-2 and TRBJ2-5; no DNA check was done on the table's D call, TRBD2. The clonotype comes from a woman aged 45 to 65 with Graves disease. Sample: peripheral blood mononuclear cells (PBMCs), taken at new diagnosis, from a patient treated with antithyroid drugs. CDR3: CASSPSRGLAGAKTQYV.